This T cell receptor (beta chain) appears in the sequencing data of a study of blood T cell repertoires in COVID-19. Study at large: Some COVID-19 samples were acute and others convalescent; all came from the United States, Italy and Spain.

TCRdb's table, derived via immunoSEQ multiplex PCR, lists solely in-frame clones and lacks some. The repertoire holds approximately 70,000 clones, approximately 90% seen once, with around 3.6% in the top ten. V lost 8 bases, J lost 4 bases, and 12 bases stayed unmatched. The CDR3 contains 17 residues. CDR1 is ENHRY and CDR2 is SYGVKD in the germline V gene. This clone appeared once. Those enrolled in Seattle joined during active infection and were followed longitudinally afterward. The gene calls are TRBV10-3 and TRBJ2-3, with 13 bases that match TRBD2. The sequencing input was peripheral blood. The sequence was collected from a woman aged 50 to 60 with COVID-19, enrolled during active disease. The DNA for the CDR3 is TGTGCCATCGGGACTAGCGGGGTTTTATCAGGGGCAGATACGCAGTATTTT. This encodes CAIGTSGVLSGADTQYF.